One and the same sample provided the 29 T cell receptor beta chains below, sequenced in a study of blood T cell repertoires in COVID-19. Repertoires were generated with immunoSEQ multiplex PCR, while TCRdb's copy carries only in-frame clones and drops some. The data hold a few hundred thousand clones, with roughly four fifths observed a single time. Material: peripheral blood. The receptors originated from an older woman with COVID-19, enrolled during active disease.

The J gene is TRBJ1-5, the V gene TRBV5-1; D remains ambiguous. Germline V gives CDR1 SGHRS, CDR2 YFSETQ. The CDR3 contains 13 residues. V was pared by 0 bases and J by 5 bases, with 6 bases between. Written as DNA, the CDR3 is TGCGCCAGCAGCTTGGTCAGTGATCAGCCCCAGCATTTT. It translates to CASSLVSDQPQHF.

The chain couples TRBV3-1 (or the pseudogene TRBV3-2) to TRBJ1-2; 8 bases align to TRBD1. V gave up 6 bases and J gave up 3 bases; unmatched junction bases: 3. The length of the CDR3 is 13 residues. Germline values: CDR1 LGHDT, CDR2 YNNKEL (reference sequence). The CDR3, as DNA: TGTGCCAGCAGACCAGGGGGCTACTATGGCTACACCTTC. It is translated as CASRPGGYYGYTF.

The chain couples TRBV10-3 to TRBJ1-5; 9 nucleotides match TRBD1. CDR1 and CDR2 from the germline V gene are ENHRY and SYGVKD. V was clipped by 2 bases and J by 1 base; unmatched bases: 3. The CDR3 spans 16 residues. DNA of the CDR3: TGTGCCATCAGTGAGAGAGGGACAGGGAGCAATCAGCCCCAGCATTTT. Its translation: CAISERGTGSNQPQHF.

Comments on this clone: Other DNA variants within this sample encode the same CDR3. The J gene is TRBJ2-1, the V gene TRBV12-5; perhaps TRBD2 as D (6 bases). This CDR3 is 13 amino acids long. V lost 1 base, J lost 7 bases, and 8 bases lay in between. The germline V gene encodes CDR1 LGHNT and CDR2 FRNRAP. This CDR3 reads CASGLAGVNEQFF. The CDR3 region has the DNA TGTGCTAGTGGTTTGGCGGGAGTTAATGAGCAGTTCTTC.

V is TRBV9 and J is TRBJ2-3; TRBD2 matches at 7 bases. V was clipped by 1 base and J by 2 bases; unmatched bases: 1. Germline V gene data show CDR1 as SGDLS and CDR2 as YYNGEE. This CDR3 comprises 14 residues. CDR3: CASSVSGTTDTQYF. The CDR3, as DNA: TGTGCCAGCAGCGTAAGCGGGACCACAGATACGCAGTATTTT.

On this clone: Other DNA sequences from this sample encode an identical CDR3 as well. The V and J genes are TRBV19 and TRBJ2-1, with 14 bases that match TRBD2. Germline trimming cut 5 bases from V and 8 bases from J; bases unmatched to any gene: 5. The germline gives CDR1 LNHDA, CDR2 SQIVND (reference sequence). The CDR3 contains 15 residues. The CDR3 spells CASSLRLAGGYEQFF. The CDR3 DNA follows: TGTGCCAGTAGTCTACGACTAGCGGGAGGGTATGAGCAGTTCTTC.

The gene calls are TRBV4-3 and TRBJ2-2; 8 bases align to TRBD1. Germline CDR1 LGHNA, CDR2 YSLEER. CDR3 size: 18 residues. V lost 2 bases to trimming and J lost 7 bases; unmatched junction nucleotides: 15. CDR3 residues: CASSQMTGTGFSGGELFF. DNA of the CDR3: TGCGCCAGCAGCCAAATGACCGGGACAGGCTTTTCGGGCGGGGAGCTGTTTTTT.

The chain recombines TRBV7-2 with TRBJ2-7, with 11 bases fitting TRBD2. The V gene end was trimmed by 6 bases and the J gene end by 5 bases; junction bases not matched to a gene: 3. This CDR3 contains 13 residues. Germline assignment: CDR1 SGHTA and CDR2 FQGNSA. CDR3 sequence reads: CASRLAGDNEQYF. The CDR3 bases are TGTGCCAGCAGACTAGCGGGAGATAACGAGCAGTACTTC. The full variable domain, its missing parts supplied by reference TRBV7-2 and TRBJ2-7, is GAGVSQSPSNKVTEKGKDVELRCDPISGHTALYWYRQSLGQGLEFLIYFQGNSAPDKSGLPSDRFSAERTGGSVSTLTIQRTQQEDSAVYLCASRLAGDNEQYFGPGTRLTVT.

This clone is a singleton in its sample. V usage is TRBV7-3 and J usage is TRBJ2-3; TRBD1 is a possible D gene (6 bases). V lost 1 base to trimming and J lost 4 bases, with 15 bases between them. The CDR3 spans 16 residues. CDR1 is SGHTA and CDR2 is FQGTGA in the germline V gene. The CDR3 spells CASSLSTGKGADTQYF. The CDR3 DNA reads as TGTGCCAGCAGCTTAAGTACGGGAAAGGGGGCAGATACGCAGTATTTT.

The V call is TRBV5-1, the J call TRBJ2-1; D might be TRBD2 (6 bases). Germline CDR1 reads SGHRS; CDR2 reads YFSETQ. The V gene lost 2 bases and the J gene lost 9 bases, with 18 bases spanning the gap. This CDR3 comprises 15 residues. CDR3 sequence (DNA): TGCGCCAGCAGCTTTGGGAGGACCCCCCGCAGTGAGCAGTTCTTC. This encodes CASSFGRTPRSEQFF.

This clone has a handful of counts. The chain has TRBV30 and TRBJ2-1; 8 bases match TRBD2. The CDR3 extends over 13 amino acids. The trim removed 2 bases at V and 7 bases at J, leaving 4 bases unmatched. CDR1 and CDR2 from the germline V gene are GTSNPN and SVGIG (reference sequence). Here the CDR3 reads CAWSLAGLNEQFF. For the CDR3, the DNA is TGTGCCTGGAGTTTAGCGGGATTGAATGAGCAGTTCTTC.

The chain couples TRBV2 to TRBJ2-6, with D hard to call. V shed 6 bases and J shed 1 base, with 13 bases lying between them. Germline CDR1 and CDR2: SNHLY and FYNNEI. This CDR3 spans 16 amino acids. The CDR3 DNA sequence: TGTGCCAGCAGGGTCACGTTACGGTCTGGGGCCAACGTCCTGACTTTC. It translates to CASRVTLRSGANVLTF.

The chain recombines TRBV5-1 with TRBJ2-5, with 9 nucleotides matching TRBD2. The germline gives CDR1 SGHRS, CDR2 YFSETQ. The CDR3 is 15 amino acids. The ends lost 0 bases at V and 5 bases at J; junction bases unmatched: 5. For the CDR3, the DNA is TGCGCCAGCAGCTTGGGAGCGGGAGGCCCGGAGACCCAGTACTTC. As protein: CASSLGAGGPETQYF.

The chain couples TRBV24-1 to TRBJ2-3, with a possible D match to TRBD1 (6 bases). V lost 3 bases, J lost 4 bases, and 10 bases lay in between. Germline V CDR1 and CDR2: KGHDR, SFDVKD. The CDR3 loop spans 14 amino acids. CDR3 amino acids: CATSDTTGSDTQYF. CDR3 DNA sequence: TGTGCCACCAGTGATACTACAGGGTCAGATACGCAGTATTTT.

This rearrangement joins TRBV10-3 to TRBJ2-4, with a possible D match to TRBD1 (6 bases). The CDR3 consists of 16 residues. Trimming took 1 base from V and 5 from J, leaving 15 bases between them. Germline values: CDR1 ENHRY, CDR2 SYGVKD. CDR3 sequence: CAISEWGRPRENIQYF. The CDR3 bases are TGTGCCATCAGTGAGTGGGGGCGTCCTAGAGAAAACATTCAGTACTTC.

This chain links TRBV4-2 with TRBJ1-5, with D maybe TRBD1 (5 bases). The CDR3 covers 14 residues. The V gene lost 0 bases and the J gene lost 5 bases, with 8 bases spanning the gap. Germline V lookup: CDR1 LGHNA, CDR2 YNFKEQ. For the CDR3, the DNA is TGTGCCAGCAGCCAAGAAGCGGGGGATCAGCCCCAGCATTTT. It is translated as CASSQEAGDQPQHF.

The genes are TRBV19 and TRBJ1-1, with a possible D match to TRBD1 (5 bases). Germline V gene lookup returns CDR1 LNHDA and CDR2 SQIVND (reference sequence). V was cut by 4 bases and J by 4 bases, with 10 bases left in between. The CDR3 has 13 amino acids. CDR3: CASSTLRVTEAFF. CDR3 sequence (DNA): TGTGCCAGTAGTACCCTCAGGGTCACTGAAGCTTTCTTT. Looking up the rest from reference TRBV19 and TRBJ1-1 gives the full variable domain: DGGITQSPKYLFRKEGQNVTLSCEQNLNHDAMYWYRQDPGQGLRLIYYSQIVNDFQKGDIAEGYSVSREKKESFPLTVTSAQKNPTAFYLCASSTLRVTEAFFGQGTRLTVV.

This rearrangement joins TRBV15 to TRBJ2-2; 12 nucleotides match TRBD1. With V trimmed by 1 base and J by 6 bases, 3 bases remained unmatched. Per the germline V gene, CDR1 is LNHNV and CDR2 is YYDKDF (reference sequence). This CDR3 region has 16 residues. The CDR3: CATSRGGQGASGELFF. The CDR3 DNA follows: TGTGCCACCAGCAGAGGGGGACAGGGGGCTTCCGGGGAGCTGTTTTTT.

J is TRBJ1-1 and V is TRBV30; a possible D gene is TRBD1 (6 bases). Germline V gene lookup returns CDR1 GTSNPN and CDR2 SVGIG (reference sequence). Trimming took off 0 bases at V and 0 bases at J, with 11 bases between the two ends. The CDR3 extends over 15 amino acids. The chain's CDR3 is CAWSVLTGLNTEAFF. The DNA for the CDR3 is TGTGCCTGGAGTGTACTTACAGGGCTGAACACTGAAGCTTTCTTT.

This chain's CDR3 is CASIVGSGSGNTIYF. CDR3 in DNA: TGTGCCAGCATCGTGGGCTCTGGCTCTGGAAACACCATATATTTT. The chain has TRBV27 and TRBJ1-3; no clear D gene. Trimming shortened V by 7 bases and J by 0 bases, and 13 bases separated the two germline ends. This CDR3 has 15 residues. Germline loops: CDR1 MNHEY, CDR2 SMNVEV (reference sequence).

About this clone itself: An end of the junction does not agree with germline; a read error may underlie this. This rearrangement joins TRBV18 to TRBJ1-2; 9 nucleotides match TRBD1. CDR3 length: 15 amino acids. The germline V gene has CDR1 KGHSH and CDR2 LQKENI. The CDR3 DNA is TGTGCCAGCTCACCAATAGAGGGACAGGGTGTTTCAACCAGCTTC. It translates to CASSPIEGQGVSTSF. The complete variable domain, with remaining parts taken from reference TRBV18 and TRBJ1-2, reads NAGVMQNPRHLVRRRGQEARLRCSPMKGHSHVYWYRQLPEEGLKFMVYLQKENIIDESGMPKERFSAEFPKEGPSILRIQQVVRGDSAAYFCASSPIEGQGVSTSFGSGTRLTVV.

This chain joins TRBV14 and TRBJ1-2, with 7 bases matching TRBD1. Germline V CDR1 and CDR2: SGHDN, FVKESK. The CDR3 has 12 amino acids. V was pared by 5 bases and J by 7 bases, with 4 bases of the junction left unmatched. CDR3 in amino acids: CASSEQGFGYTF. CDR3 DNA sequence: TGTGCCAGCAGCGAACAGGGGTTTGGCTACACCTTC.

The V call is TRBV12-5, the J call TRBJ2-5, with TRBD1 matching 8 bases. CDR3 length equals 14 residues. With 6 bases clipped from V and 4 bases from J, the junction kept 7 bases outside the gene matches. Germline CDR1 and CDR2: LGHNT and FRNRAP. The CDR3 DNA follows: TGTGCTAGTGGCGCAGGGGGCCGGGGAGAGACCCAGTACTTC. As protein: CASGAGGRGETQYF.

The chain is built from TRBV7-6 and TRBJ2-7, with TRBD1 identical over 11 bases. Germline CDR1 and CDR2: SGHVS and FNYEAQ. The V gene end was trimmed by 7 bases and the J gene end by 3 bases; junction bases not matched to a gene: 8. This CDR3 is 15 amino acids long. CDR3 DNA sequence: TGTGCCAGCACCCATGGACAGGGGGCCTACTACGAGCAGTACTTC. It codes for CASTHGQGAYYEQYF.

This clone turned up a few times. The chain recombines TRBV7-2 with TRBJ1-2; a possible D gene is TRBD1 (5 bases). V was trimmed by 5 bases and J by 4 bases, leaving 23 bases between them. The CDR3 consists of 17 residues. In germline, CDR1 is SGHTA, CDR2 FQGNSA. Here the CDR3 reads CASSLGFLQRGSYGYTF. DNA of the CDR3: TGTGCCAGCAGCCTCGGGTTCCTTCAGCGGGGCTCCTATGGCTACACCTTC.

CDR3 loop: CASSVGRDFLPSSYNEQFF. CDR3 DNA sequence: TGTGCCAGCAGCGTCGGCCGGGACTTCCTACCAAGCTCCTACAATGAGCAGTTCTTC. The V and J genes are TRBV7-9 and TRBJ2-1; maybe TRBD2 (6 bases). The V end was cut by 5 bases, the J end by 0 bases, with 23 bases between. The CDR3 is 19 amino acids. Germline lookup yields CDR1 SEHNR and CDR2 FQNEAQ (reference sequence).

This chain uses TRBV19 with TRBJ2-2, with D perhaps TRBD1 (6 bases). Per germline, CDR1 LNHDA and CDR2 SQIVND (reference sequence). Trimming removed 8 bases from V and 5 bases from J, with 18 bases in between. The CDR3 runs 15 residues. CDR3 loop: CASCPGEMSTGELFF. In nucleotides, the CDR3 is TGTGCCAGTTGTCCAGGGGAAATGTCGACCGGGGAGCTGTTTTTT.

This clone was counted a single time. This chain connects TRBV7-2 to TRBJ2-1, with a tentative D call TRBD2 (6 bases). Between the trimmed V and J ends, which lost 3 bases and 7 bases, there was a span of 13 bases. CDR1 and CDR2 from the germline V gene are SGHTA and FQGNSA. The CDR3 has 14 residues. The CDR3 DNA reads TGTGCCAGCAGCTTGGACTATTCGGGGAATGAGCAGTTCTTC. This sequence encodes CASSLDYSGNEQFF.

J is TRBJ2-3 and V is TRBV6-2 or TRBV6-3; 7 bases agree with TRBD2. Germline V gene lookup returns CDR1 MNHEY and CDR2 SVGEGT. This CDR3 has 14 residues. The V and J ends lost 6 bases and 4 bases, in that order; junction bases with no gene match: 7. The CDR3 region is CASRPSGGPDTQYF. In nucleotides, the CDR3 is TGTGCCAGCAGACCTAGCGGAGGGCCAGATACGCAGTATTTT.